The TCR beta chain described here comes from a study of blood T cell repertoires in COVID-19. On the study more broadly: The United States, Italy and Spain supplied acute and convalescent COVID-19 samples. PBMCs, B-cell-depleted T cells, or T cells were the source of the cDNA or gDNA that made up the material.

Participants' reported clinical history set cohort assignment. Sequencing was performed with immunoSEQ multiplex PCR; in TCRdb, only in-frame clones are kept and a portion is missing. The top ten hold over 4.5% of the sample, which has about 330,000 clones, approximately 88% seen once. CDR1 is LNHDA, CDR2 SQIVND, per germline (reference sequence). The CDR3 covers 16 residues. V lost 2 bases, J lost 2 bases, and 9 bases stayed unmatched. Sequencing was performed on PBMCs or T cells enriched from blood (not recorded which). The clonotype comes from a young man who had recovered from COVID-19. The chain joins TRBV19 to TRBJ2-7; the match to TRBD1 covers 7 bases. CDR3 bases: TGTGCCAGTAGTATAACTGGGACAGCGACCGCCTACGAGCAGTACTTC. It yields the protein CASSITGTATAYEQYF.